This T cell receptor (beta chain) was sequenced in a study of shared clonotypes between healthy human individuals. Remarks on this clone: An end of the junction does not agree with germline; a read error may underlie this.

Germline V gene data show CDR1 as LNHDA and CDR2 as SQIVND (reference sequence). This CDR3 contains 13 residues. Produced via immunoSEQ multiplex PCR; TCRdb's table is partial and in-frame only. The sample consists of 2 million to 3 million clones, roughly 93% of them appearing once. The rearrangement uses TRBV19 and TRBJ1-1; TRBD1 is a possible D gene (6 bases). The sample consisted of naive CD4+ T cells from PBMCs. As for subset: CD45RA+ positively selected. The sequence derives from a man between 18 and 29 years old in good health. Some clones in this sample may be carry-over from other donors' samples. Written as DNA, the CDR3 is TGTGCCAGTGGTAACAGGGTGAAGACTGAAGCTTTCTTT. This sequence encodes CASGNRVKTEAFF.